The clone carrying this T cell receptor beta chain was picked up a small number of times. The antigen is undetermined. Sorted subsets were CFSE-labeled and cultured roughly five days with allogeneic dendritic cells. This entry comes from a study of regulatory dendritic cells for organ transplantation. The wider study: Regulatory dendritic cells were monocyte-derived, receiving vitamin D3 on days 0 and 4 and IL-10 on day 4.

Looked up from germline, CDR1 is MDHEN and CDR2 is SYDVKM. CDR3 length: 16 amino acids. V lost 3 bases, J lost 2 bases, and 14 bases lay in between. The study, taken as a whole, reports: Among resting subsets, memory CD8+ cells contained the most alloreactive clonotypes. Mature dendritic cells appeared to drive more memory CD8+ clonal expansion than regulatory ones. Alloreactive memory CD8+ T cell pools varied considerably between individuals.

Clones were sequenced by immunoSEQ multiplex PCR, and TCRdb holds only the in-frame ones, with some missing. The table includes approximately 22,000 clones, 85% to 90% detected once. The rearrangement uses TRBV28 and TRBJ1-5; tentatively, D is TRBD1 (5 bases). What was sequenced was naive CD4+ T cells from blood cultured with dendritic cells. Subset noted: CD45RA+ naive T cells. This receptor was obtained from a human donor in good health. The CDR3 sequence is CASSFIGQGGNQPQHF. In DNA, the CDR3 is TGTGCCAGCAGTTTCATCGGGCAGGGCGGCAATCAGCCCCAGCATTTT.